The clone carrying this T cell receptor beta chain is a singleton in its sample. Assay used: immunoSEQ multiplex PCR; TCRdb lists only in-frame clones, some missing. The sample consists of roughly 460,000 clones, roughly 90% of them appearing once. The data stem from a study of blood T cell repertoires in COVID-19. The CDR3 length is 14 residues. Trimming took 3 bases from V and 2 from J, leaving 11 bases between them. Germline V lookup: CDR1 LNHDA, CDR2 SQIVND (reference sequence). The V call is TRBV19, the J call TRBJ2-7; D is possibly TRBD1 (6 bases). This receptor was taken from a man between 18 and 29 years old with COVID-19, enrolled during active disease. Specimen: peripheral blood. The chain's CDR3 is CASSMGDTAYEQYF. CDR3 nucleotide sequence: TGTGCCAGTAGTATGGGGGACACCGCCTACGAGCAGTACTTC.